Listed below are T cell receptor beta chains from one sample, sequenced in a study of blood T cell repertoires in COVID-19. The table came from immunoSEQ multiplex PCR; TCRdb's copy has only in-frame clones and leaves some out. Of about 120,000 clones in the sample, about 85% were seen once. Sequenced material: peripheral blood. These receptors came from a man aged 40-49 years with acute or convalescent COVID-19. Each CDR3 is given with its conserved first and last residue. Each record gives: clone size, J gene, V gene, CDR3 protein. Expanded clones get a size class; other rows say once, few or many, or leave the size out.

clone_size: .; j_call: TRBJ1-3; v_call: TRBV3-1/TRBV3-2; cdr3_aa: CASTRAGNTIYF
clone_size: once; j_call: TRBJ2-1; v_call: TRBV3-1/TRBV3-2; cdr3_aa: CASSPTSSYNEQFF
clone_size: once; j_call: TRBJ1-4; v_call: TRBV5-1; cdr3_aa: CASSPTGVATNEKLFF
clone_size: .; j_call: TRBJ2-1; v_call: TRBV27; cdr3_aa: CASSLSPGGNDEQFF
clone_size: .; j_call: TRBJ2-7; v_call: TRBV27; cdr3_aa: CASGGDIYEQYF
clone_size: few; j_call: TRBJ2-7; v_call: TRBV7-8; cdr3_aa: CASSTATGDDSYEQYF
clone_size: .; j_call: TRBJ1-1; v_call: TRBV18; cdr3_aa: CASSLKVGITEAFF
clone_size: .; j_call: TRBJ2-1; v_call: TRBV29-1; cdr3_aa: CSVDRGYNEQFF
clone_size: .; j_call: TRBJ2-3; v_call: TRBV10-3; cdr3_aa: CAISEDRGSDTQYF
clone_size: .; j_call: TRBJ1-5; v_call: TRBV3-1/TRBV3-2; cdr3_aa: CASSLTQGKGQPQHF
clone_size: .; j_call: TRBJ2-1; v_call: TRBV11-2; cdr3_aa: CASSPPWRGAPHEQFF
clone_size: .; j_call: TRBJ2-1; v_call: TRBV7-2; cdr3_aa: CASSKSGGPYNEQFF
clone_size: .; j_call: TRBJ2-2; v_call: TRBV6-5; cdr3_aa: CASSYGTGGTGELFF
clone_size: .; j_call: TRBJ2-3; v_call: TRBV11-2; cdr3_aa: CASSLEVGLAPADTQYF
clone_size: .; j_call: TRBJ2-6; v_call: TRBV4-2; cdr3_aa: CASSQAFPGTISGANVLTF
clone_size: .; j_call: TRBJ2-1; v_call: TRBV7-8; cdr3_aa: CASSSPGTNYNEQFF
clone_size: .; j_call: TRBJ2-3; v_call: TRBV30; cdr3_aa: CAWSVGQAGDTQYF
clone_size: once; j_call: TRBJ2-5; v_call: TRBV7-2; cdr3_aa: CASSLSLTSGAGGTQYF
clone_size: .; j_call: TRBJ1-5; v_call: TRBV7-2; cdr3_aa: CASSLGGQGYQPQHF
clone_size: .; j_call: TRBJ2-3; v_call: TRBV5-1; cdr3_aa: CASRGLAGASTDTQYF
clone_size: once; j_call: TRBJ1-4; v_call: TRBV6-1; cdr3_aa: CASSDMGLTNEKLFF
clone_size: .; j_call: TRBJ2-3; v_call: TRBV6-7; cdr3_aa: CASSYSAGGSTDTQYF
clone_size: few; j_call: TRBJ2-5; v_call: TRBV24-1; cdr3_aa: CATSDFGEMRETQYF
clone_size: .; j_call: TRBJ2-7; v_call: TRBV23-1; cdr3_aa: CASSRGRDYEQYF
clone_size: .; j_call: TRBJ1-1; v_call: TRBV5-4; cdr3_aa: CASSSGGGLGSLTEAFF
clone_size: once; j_call: TRBJ2-7; v_call: TRBV7-9; cdr3_aa: CASRRAGTGSYEQYF
clone_size: once; j_call: TRBJ2-2; v_call: TRBV12-3/TRBV12-4; cdr3_aa: CASSLVLTGELFF
clone_size: .; j_call: TRBJ1-2; v_call: TRBV30; cdr3_aa: CAWSKFADGYTF
clone_size: few; j_call: TRBJ2-2; v_call: TRBV7-9; cdr3_aa: CASTTGRANTGELFF
clone_size: .; j_call: TRBJ1-6; v_call: TRBV4-1; cdr3_aa: CASSQPGVQNLHF
clone_size: .; j_call: TRBJ2-7; v_call: TRBV29-1; cdr3_aa: CSVEAGAGSYEQYF
clone_size: few; j_call: TRBJ1-3; v_call: TRBV19; cdr3_aa: CASSWDRDSGNTIYF
clone_size: .; j_call: TRBJ1-6; v_call: TRBV7-9; cdr3_aa: CASSLAGGLQDSPLHF
clone_size: once; j_call: TRBJ2-2; v_call: TRBV7-9; cdr3_aa: CASTGTSLGAGELFF
clone_size: .; j_call: TRBJ1-1; v_call: TRBV27; cdr3_aa: CASSLWDPGTVNTEAFF
clone_size: .; j_call: TRBJ1-1; v_call: TRBV11-2; cdr3_aa: CASSLAGAEAFF
clone_size: .; j_call: TRBJ1-5; v_call: TRBV2; cdr3_aa: CASLYRFNQPQHF
clone_size: .; j_call: TRBJ2-2; v_call: TRBV29-1; cdr3_aa: CSVLLRSTNTGELFF
clone_size: .; j_call: TRBJ1-3; v_call: TRBV19; cdr3_aa: CASSIPGGSGNTIYF
clone_size: .; j_call: TRBJ2-1; v_call: TRBV27; cdr3_aa: CASNERGGKYNEQFF